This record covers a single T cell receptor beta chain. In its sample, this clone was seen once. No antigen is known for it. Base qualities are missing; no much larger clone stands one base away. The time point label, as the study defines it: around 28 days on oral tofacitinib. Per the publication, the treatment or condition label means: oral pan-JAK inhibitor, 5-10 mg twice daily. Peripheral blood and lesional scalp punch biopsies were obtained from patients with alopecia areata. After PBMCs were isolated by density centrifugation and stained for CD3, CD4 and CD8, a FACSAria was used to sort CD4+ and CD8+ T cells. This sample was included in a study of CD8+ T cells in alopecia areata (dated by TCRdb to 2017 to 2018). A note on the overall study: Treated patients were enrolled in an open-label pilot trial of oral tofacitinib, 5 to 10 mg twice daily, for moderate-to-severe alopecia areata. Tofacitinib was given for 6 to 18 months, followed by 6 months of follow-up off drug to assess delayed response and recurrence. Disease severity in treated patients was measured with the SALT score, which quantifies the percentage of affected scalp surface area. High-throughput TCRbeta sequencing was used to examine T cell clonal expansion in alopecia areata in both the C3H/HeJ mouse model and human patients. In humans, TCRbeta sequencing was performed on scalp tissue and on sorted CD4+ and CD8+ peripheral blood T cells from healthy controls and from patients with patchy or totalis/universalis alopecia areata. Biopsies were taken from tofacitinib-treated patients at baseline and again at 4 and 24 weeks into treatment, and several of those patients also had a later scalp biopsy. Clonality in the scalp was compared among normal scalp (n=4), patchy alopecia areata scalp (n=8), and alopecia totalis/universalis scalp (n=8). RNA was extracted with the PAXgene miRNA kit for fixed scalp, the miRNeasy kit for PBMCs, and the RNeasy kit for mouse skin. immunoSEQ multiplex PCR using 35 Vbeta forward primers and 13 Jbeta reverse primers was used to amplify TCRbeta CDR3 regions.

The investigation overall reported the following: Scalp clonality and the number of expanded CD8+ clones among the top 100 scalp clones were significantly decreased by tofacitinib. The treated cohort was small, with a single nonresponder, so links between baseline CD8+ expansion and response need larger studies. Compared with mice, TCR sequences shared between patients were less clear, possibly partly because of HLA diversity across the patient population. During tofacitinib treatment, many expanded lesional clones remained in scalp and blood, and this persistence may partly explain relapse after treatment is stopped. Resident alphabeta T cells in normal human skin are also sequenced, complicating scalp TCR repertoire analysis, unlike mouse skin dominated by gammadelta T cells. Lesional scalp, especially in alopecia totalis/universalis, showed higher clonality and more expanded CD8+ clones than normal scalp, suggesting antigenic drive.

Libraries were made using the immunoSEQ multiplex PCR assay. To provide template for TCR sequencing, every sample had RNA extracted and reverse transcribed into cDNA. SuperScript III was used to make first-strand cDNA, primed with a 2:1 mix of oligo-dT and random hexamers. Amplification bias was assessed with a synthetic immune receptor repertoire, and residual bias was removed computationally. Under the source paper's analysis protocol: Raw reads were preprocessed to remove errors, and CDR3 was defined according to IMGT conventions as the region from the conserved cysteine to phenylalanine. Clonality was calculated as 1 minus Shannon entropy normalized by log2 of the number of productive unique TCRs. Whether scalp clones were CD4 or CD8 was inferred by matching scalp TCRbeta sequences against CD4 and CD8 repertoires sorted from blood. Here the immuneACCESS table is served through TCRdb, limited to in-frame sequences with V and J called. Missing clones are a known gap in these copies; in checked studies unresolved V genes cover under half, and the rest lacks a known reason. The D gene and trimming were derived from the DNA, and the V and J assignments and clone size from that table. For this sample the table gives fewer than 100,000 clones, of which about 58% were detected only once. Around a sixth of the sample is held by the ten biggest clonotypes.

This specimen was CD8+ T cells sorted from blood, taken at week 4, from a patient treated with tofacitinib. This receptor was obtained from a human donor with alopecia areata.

The DNA sequence is given as TGTGCCAGCAGTTTAGTATCATCAGCGTCCCACGAGCAGTACTTC. Protein translation: CASSLVSSASHEQYF. The chain is made from TRBV27 and TRBJ2-7; no confident D gene assignment can be made. The germline V gene (reference sequence) supplies CDR1 MNHEY and CDR2 SMNVEV. The CDR3 spans 15 residues, from the cysteine through the phenylalanine. This entry keeps only the CDR3 DNA: 45 bases, framed from base 1. The trim is 2 bases for V and 5 bases for J, with a gap of 16 bases between the germline ends.